A single sample gave rise to the 5 T cell receptor beta chains below, sequenced in a study of T cell repertoires in cytomegalovirus infection. Each CDR3 protein gets one entry after TCRdb re-called the reads with MiXCR. The table includes approximately 550,000 distinct CDR3 sequences, approximately 15% detected once. Sequencing was performed on CD8+ T cells from PBMCs. These receptors were collected from a human donor in good health (CMV status not recorded). Some clones in this sample may be carry-over from other donors' samples.

This clonotype was counted ten times or more. This chain uses TRBV7-2 with TRBJ2-7; D assignment may be TRBD1 or TRBD2 (5 bases each). V dropped 3 bases and J dropped 3 bases, with 12 bases sitting between them. Germline CDR1 and CDR2: SGHTA and FQGNSA. This CDR3 is 14 amino acids long. The CDR3 bases are TGTGCCAGCAGCTTGGCCGGGGCCAACTACGAGCAGTACTTC. This sequence encodes CASSLAGANYEQYF.

This clonotype was recorded many times. The V call is TRBV7-6, the J call TRBJ2-7; the D gene is possibly TRBD1 (7 bases). There are 17 residues in the CDR3. Germline loops: CDR1 SGHVS, CDR2 FNYEAQ. The ends were cut back, 5 bases at V and 0 bases at J, with 20 bases in the middle. CDR3 sequence: CASSVVTGGGLSYEQYF. The CDR3 region has the DNA TGTGCCAGCAGCGTAGTCACAGGAGGGGGCCTCTCCTACGAGCAGTACTTC.

This clonotype was detected ten times or more. The chain employs TRBV11-2 and TRBJ1-1, with TRBD1 as a possible D gene (6 bases). This CDR3 region has 15 residues. The germline V and J ends were trimmed by 6 bases and 0 bases, with 14 bases remaining between them. The germline V gene has CDR1 SGHAT and CDR2 FQNNGV. The CDR3: CASRWIGQMNTEAFF. CDR3 coding DNA: TGTGCCAGCAGGTGGATCGGACAGATGAACACTGAAGCTTTCTTT.

This clonotype came up many times. The chain combines TRBV7-8 with TRBJ2-3; 8 bases match TRBD1. This CDR3 comprises 15 residues. The V segment lost 4 bases and the J segment 0 bases; nucleotides outside the gene matches: 3. CDR1 SGHVS and CDR2 FQNEAQ come from the germline V gene. This chain's CDR3 is CASSSRDRSTDTQYF. CDR3 coding DNA: TGTGCCAGCAGCTCCCGGGACAGGAGCACAGATACGCAGTATTTT.

This clonotype was seen a handful of times. The V call is TRBV27, the J call TRBJ2-7; D gene ambiguous. Germline V gene lookup returns CDR1 MNHEY and CDR2 SMNVEV (reference sequence). V lost 0 bases to trimming and J lost 2 bases, with 14 bases between them. CDR3 size: 16 residues. The CDR3 nucleotides are TGTGCCAGCAGTTTATCGGAGAGGCAGTCGACCTACGAGCAGTACTTC. This codes for CASSLSERQSTYEQYF.